A single sample is the source of the 18 T cell receptor beta chains below, sequenced in a study of blood T cell repertoires in COVID-19. Assay: immunoSEQ multiplex PCR; the TCRdb copy retains only in-frame clones and omits some. The top ten hold approximately 7.6% of the sample, which has 200,000 to 250,000 clones, approximately 78% seen once. The specimen was peripheral blood. Receptor source: a woman of 80 years or more with COVID-19, enrolled during active disease.

The CDR3 nucleotides are TGCGCCAGCAGTCAATTGGACAGGGGAGTTAACTATGGCTACACCTTC. Translating it yields CASSQLDRGVNYGYTF. The chain is built from TRBV23-1 and TRBJ1-2; TRBD1 matches 9 bases. TRBV23-1 is an open reading frame, and its role is uncertain. With 1 base clipped from V and 1 base from J, the junction kept 4 bases outside the gene matches. The CDR3 is made up of 16 amino acids.

This clone was detected once. This sequence joins TRBV5-1 and TRBJ2-7; 9 nucleotides match TRBD2. The CDR3 sequence is 14 residues long. V lost 5 bases to trimming and J lost 5 bases; unmatched junction nucleotides: 8. Per germline, CDR1 SGHRS and CDR2 YFSETQ. CDR3 residues: CASSPRGGAHEQYF. The DNA of the CDR3 is TGCGCCAGCAGTCCCCGCGGGGGGGCCCACGAGCAGTACTTC.

In DNA, the CDR3 is TGTGCCAGCAGCCCGATCGGGAACACCGGGGAGCTGTTTTTT. Its protein product is CASSPIGNTGELFF. The chain couples TRBV3-1 (or the pseudogene TRBV3-2) to TRBJ2-2; D is unresolved. The CDR3 consists of 14 residues. Germline V gives CDR1 LGHDT, CDR2 YNNKEL (reference sequence). Trimming removed 4 bases from V and 1 base from J, with 7 bases in between.

The chain joins TRBV19 to TRBJ2-6, with TRBD1 as a possible D gene (6 bases). Germline V lookup: CDR1 LNHDA, CDR2 SQIVND (reference sequence). CDR3 length: 16 amino acids. Trimming left V 7 bases short and J 2 bases short, with 15 bases between. The CDR3 reads CASTKGDIAGANVLTF. The CDR3 nucleotides are TGTGCCAGTACAAAAGGGGACATCGCTGGGGCCAACGTCCTGACTTTC.

The chain carries TRBV2 and TRBJ1-1, with D perhaps TRBD1 (5 bases). The germline V gene has CDR1 SNHLY and CDR2 FYNNEI. Trimming removed 7 bases at V and 2 bases at J, with 8 bases between. The CDR3 extends over 12 amino acids. Here the CDR3 DNA reads TGTGCCAGCAAAGGGGAAAACACTGAAGCTTTCTTT. Encoded protein: CASKGENTEAFF.

The genes are TRBV7-3 and TRBJ2-3, with D perhaps TRBD2 (6 bases). Per germline, CDR1 SGHTA and CDR2 FQGTGA. V lost 5 bases, J lost 4 bases, and 19 bases lay in between. The CDR3 is 16 residues long. The CDR3 loop reads CASSPTRSSTSDTQYF. The CDR3 bases are TGTGCCAGCAGCCCGACTAGGAGCTCCACGTCAGATACGCAGTATTTT.

The genes are TRBV5-1 and TRBJ2-3; the match to TRBD2 covers 9 bases. The CDR3 extends over 16 amino acids. J lost 2 bases, V lost 2 bases, and 6 bases had no gene match. Per germline, CDR1 SGHRS and CDR2 YFSETQ. The CDR3 loop reads CASSLPRLADTDTQYF. The CDR3 nucleotides read TGCGCCAGCAGCTTACCCCGACTAGCGGACACAGATACGCAGTATTTT.

This clone was detected only a few times. Distinct nucleotide sequences in the sample also encode this CDR3. The V call is TRBV3-1 (or the pseudogene TRBV3-2), the J call TRBJ1-2, with D maybe TRBD1 (5 bases). Trimming cost V 1 base and J 4 bases, with 7 bases left between them. CDR3 length: 13 residues. CDR1 is LGHDT and CDR2 is YNNKEL in the germline V gene (reference sequence). The CDR3 bases are TGTGCCAGCAGCCAAGCCGACAGCTATGGCTACACCTTC. This gives the protein CASSQADSYGYTF.

There are a few counts of this clone. The rearrangement uses TRBV6-5 and TRBJ1-1; D unclear. The CDR3 is made up of 13 amino acids. CDR1 MNHEY and CDR2 SVGAGI come from the germline V gene. The ends were cut back, 6 bases at V and 1 base at J, with 9 bases in the middle. CDR3 sequence: CASRRTANTEAFF. The CDR3 coding sequence is TGTGCCAGCAGAAGGACTGCGAACACTGAAGCTTTCTTT.

The V gene is TRBV9, the J gene TRBJ1-1; no reliable D call. The V end was cut by 2 bases, the J end by 1 base, with 6 bases between. CDR3 length: 13 residues. Per germline, CDR1 SGDLS and CDR2 YYNGEE. The CDR3 protein is CASSVTPNTEAFF. DNA for the CDR3: TGTGCCAGCAGCGTTACTCCGAACACTGAAGCTTTCTTT.

The chain employs TRBV6-2 or TRBV6-3 and TRBJ1-1; unclear D gene. CDR1 and CDR2 (germline): MNHEY, SVGEGT. V lost 5 bases and J lost 4, with 11 bases in between. CDR3 length: 13 residues. The CDR3 DNA reads TGTGCCAGCAGTCTTCAGGTGGCCACTGAAGCTTTCTTT. Translation: CASSLQVATEAFF.

The V call is TRBV7-2, the J call TRBJ2-7, with 10 bases aligning to TRBD1. Trimming at V came to 6 bases and at J to 3 bases, leaving 2 bases not matched to a gene. CDR1 SGHTA and CDR2 FQGNSA come from the germline V gene. CDR3 size: 13 residues. DNA of the CDR3: TGTGCCAGCAGGTGGACAGGGGGCTACGAGCAGTACTTC. Protein: CASRWTGGYEQYF.

The V gene is TRBV5-1, the J gene TRBJ1-2, with a weak D call TRBD1 (6 bases). This CDR3 is built from 12 residues. CDR1 SGHRS and CDR2 YFSETQ come from the germline V gene. Deletions cut 4 bases from V and 3 bases from J, with 7 bases between. The chain's CDR3 is CASSRTDYGYTF. The DNA for the CDR3 is TGCGCCAGCAGCAGGACAGACTATGGCTACACCTTC.

This clone showed up just a few times. The V and J genes are TRBV5-1 and TRBJ1-2; D is uncertain. The CDR3 sequence is 11 residues long. V gave up 5 bases and J gave up 7 bases, with 9 bases separating them. Per germline, CDR1 SGHRS and CDR2 YFSETQ. CDR3 in DNA: TGCGCCAGCAGGGAGGTCGGTGGCTACACCTTC. It encodes CASREVGGYTF.

The V and J genes are TRBV6-8 and TRBJ2-1, with D unclear. Germline assignment: CDR1 MNHGY and CDR2 SAAAGT. The CDR3 has 16 amino acids. The ends were cut back, 6 bases at V and 0 bases at J, with 15 bases in the middle. CDR3 loop: CASRSLIRISYNEQFF. The CDR3 DNA sequence: TGTGCCAGCAGAAGCCTCATCAGGATCTCCTACAATGAGCAGTTCTTC.

This chain uses TRBV5-8 with TRBJ2-3; 8 bases agree with TRBD2. V was pared by 4 bases and J by 4 bases, with 11 bases of the junction left unmatched. There are 16 residues in the CDR3. In germline, CDR1 is SGHTS, CDR2 YDEGEE. The CDR3 region has the DNA TGTGCCAGCAGCCCCTACCCCGGGACTAGTGCAGATACGCAGTATTTT. This translates into CASSPYPGTSADTQYF.

The CDR3 loop reads CASRKTGNQETQYF. The CDR3 DNA reads TGTGCCAGCAGAAAGACAGGGAACCAAGAGACCCAGTACTTC. This chain joins TRBV7-2 and TRBJ2-5; 7 bases fit TRBD1. The CDR3 runs to 14 residues. The germline V gene encodes CDR1 SGHTA and CDR2 FQGNSA. V gave up 6 bases and J gave up 0 bases; unmatched junction bases: 4. Looking up the rest from reference TRBV7-2 and TRBJ2-5 gives the full variable domain: GAGVSQSPSNKVTEKGKDVELRCDPISGHTALYWYRQSLGQGLEFLIYFQGNSAPDKSGLPSDRFSAERTGGSVSTLTIQRTQQEDSAVYLCASRKTGNQETQYFGPGTRLLVL.

This chain uses TRBV6-5 with TRBJ1-5, with D possibly TRBD1 on 5 matching bases. Per the germline V gene, CDR1 is MNHEY and CDR2 is SVGAGI. The ends were cut back, 5 bases at V and 4 bases at J, with 12 bases in the middle. This CDR3 is 14 amino acids long. This CDR3 reads CASSLREWNQPQHF. The CDR3 DNA is TGTGCCAGCAGTCTCAGGGAATGGAATCAGCCCCAGCATTTT.